The 20 T cell receptor beta chains below come from one sample, sequenced in a study of blood T cell repertoires in COVID-19. Only in-frame clones appear in the TCRdb table, and some are missing; sequencing was by immunoSEQ multiplex PCR. In the table there are over 130,000 clones, about 80% of which are singletons. The source material was peripheral blood. The receptors shown here come from a woman in her sixties or seventies with acute or convalescent COVID-19.

The V call is TRBV5-8, the J call TRBJ2-3, with D possibly being TRBD2 (5 bases). CDR1 SGHTS and CDR2 YDEGEE come from the germline V gene. The CDR3 runs to 14 residues. V was trimmed by 3 bases and J by 1 base, leaving 9 bases between them. In DNA form, the CDR3 reads TGTGCCAGCAGCTGGGCCGGGGGCACAGATACGCAGTATTTT. Translating gives CASSWAGGTDTQYF.

The genes are TRBV3-1 (or the pseudogene TRBV3-2) and TRBJ2-2; tentative D call: TRBD2 (6 bases). Per germline, CDR1 LGHDT and CDR2 YNNKEL (reference sequence). The CDR3 is 16 amino acids. The V end was cut by 2 bases, the J end by 4 bases, with 14 bases between. CDR3 sequence: CASSQPPGRRTGELFF. In DNA, the CDR3 is TGTGCCAGCAGCCAACCCCCCGGGAGACGCACCGGGGAGCTGTTTTTT.

The chain joins TRBV19 to TRBJ1-1; D is ambiguous. Trimming shortened V by 4 bases and J by 1 base, and 4 bases separated the two germline ends. This CDR3 comprises 12 residues. Germline lookup yields CDR1 LNHDA and CDR2 SQIVND (reference sequence). The chain's CDR3 is CASSRQNTEAFF. In nucleotides, the CDR3 is TGTGCCAGTAGTAGACAGAACACTGAAGCTTTCTTT. The variable domain in full, completed from reference TRBV19 and TRBJ1-1, reads DGGITQSPKYLFRKEGQNVTLSCEQNLNHDAMYWYRQDPGQGLRLIYYSQIVNDFQKGDIAEGYSVSREKKESFPLTVTSAQKNPTAFYLCASSRQNTEAFFGQGTRLTVV.

V and J are TRBV29-1 and TRBJ2-7, with TRBD1 as a possible D gene (6 bases). The germline V gene encodes CDR1 SQVTM and CDR2 ANQGSEA. CDR3 length: 13 residues. The CDR3 DNA follows: TGCAGTGTCGTTCCTGGGGGCAACTACGAGCAGTACTTC. Translating it yields CSVVPGGNYEQYF.

The rearrangement uses TRBV11-3 and TRBJ2-1; tentatively, D is TRBD2 (6 bases). Trimming left V 0 bases short and J 12 bases short, with 12 bases between. The CDR3 has 13 amino acids. Germline CDR1 SGHNT, CDR2 YENEEA. The CDR3 sequence: CASSLETQGGQFF. The CDR3 nucleotides read TGTGCCAGCAGCTTAGAGACCCAGGGAGGGCAGTTCTTC. Variable domain in full (rest from reference TRBV11-3 and TRBJ2-1): EAGVVQSPRYKIIEKKQPVAFWCNPISGHNTLYWYLQNLGQGPELLIRYENEEAVDDSQLPKDRFSAERLKGVDSTLKIQPAELGDSAVYLCASSLETQGGQFFGPGTRLTVL.

This clone appeared a few times. This sequence joins TRBV1 and TRBJ1-1. TRBV1 is designated a pseudogene. The CDR3 is 11 residues long. CDR3: CTSSRGSEAFF. The CDR3 DNA sequence: TGCACCAGCAGCCGAGGCTCTGAAGCTTTCTTT.

This chain links TRBV11-2 with TRBJ2-1; D remains ambiguous. The V gene lost 1 base and the J gene lost 9 bases, with 7 bases spanning the gap. Germline assignment: CDR1 SGHAT and CDR2 FQNNGV. The CDR3 is 12 residues long. The CDR3 DNA sequence: TGTGCCAGCAGCTTAGCCCGTCCTGAGCAGTTCTTC. It is translated as CASSLARPEQFF.

This chain connects TRBV28 to TRBJ1-1; the D gene is possibly TRBD1 (6 bases). The V end was cut by 6 bases, the J end by 2 bases, with 19 bases between. CDR3 length: 16 amino acids. Germline V gene sequence: CDR1 MDHEN, CDR2 SYDVKM. CDR3 sequence: CASRLRQGRLNTEAFF. The DNA for the CDR3 is TGTGCCAGCAGGCTACGGCAGGGGCGGCTAAACACTGAAGCTTTCTTT.

The chain carries TRBV11-2 and TRBJ1-1, with 10 bases matching TRBD1. V shed 5 bases and J 2 bases; nucleotides not matched to a gene: 5. The length of the CDR3 is 15 residues. The germline V gene encodes CDR1 SGHAT and CDR2 FQNNGV. In DNA form, the CDR3 reads TGTGCCAGCAGCCTGACAGGGGGCCGAAACACTGAAGCTTTCTTT. The encoded protein is CASSLTGGRNTEAFF.

The chain carries TRBV5-1 and TRBJ2-7; 9 bases line up with TRBD2. The J segment lost 5 bases and the V segment lost 0 bases, leaving 15 bases of the junction unmatched. The germline V gene encodes CDR1 SGHRS and CDR2 YFSETQ. The CDR3 loop spans 18 amino acids. DNA for the CDR3: TGCGCCAGCAGCTTGGGTTGGCAGCGGGAGGACCTTTTGGACGAGCAGTACTTC. Its translation is CASSLGWQREDLLDEQYF.

DNA for the CDR3: TGTGCCAGCAGTTCCCACTATATAAGGCTTGCAACTAATGAAAAACTGTTTTTT. Amino acids: CASSSHYIRLATNEKLFF. The rearrangement joins TRBV28 to TRBJ1-4; no clear D gene. Trimming took off 4 bases at V and 0 bases at J, with 18 bases between the two ends. The germline V gene encodes CDR1 MDHEN and CDR2 SYDVKM. CDR3 size: 18 residues.

This chain joins TRBV28 and TRBJ2-1, with TRBD2 as a possible D gene (6 bases). This CDR3 contains 15 residues. Germline lookup yields CDR1 MDHEN and CDR2 SYDVKM. The V gene lost 8 bases and the J gene lost 0 bases, with 14 bases spanning the gap. The CDR3: CASSWGVSSYNEQFF. Written as DNA, the CDR3 is TGTGCCAGCTCCTGGGGGGTTAGCTCCTACAATGAGCAGTTCTTC. Complete variable domain (other parts from reference TRBV28 and TRBJ2-1): DVKVTQSSRYLVKRTGEKVFLECVQDMDHENMFWYRQDPGLGLRLIYFSYDVKMKEKGDIPEGYSVSREKKERFSLILESASTNQTSMYLCASSWGVSSYNEQFFGPGTRLTVL.

V usage is TRBV6-5 and J usage is TRBJ1-2; D perhaps matches TRBD1 (5 bases). In germline, CDR1 is MNHEY, CDR2 SVGAGI. Trimming took 5 bases from V and 8 from J, leaving 15 bases between them. This CDR3 is 13 amino acids long. The CDR3 nucleotides are TGTGCCAGCAGTCTCCAGGGACTTGACGGCTACACCTTC. This sequence encodes CASSLQGLDGYTF.

The chain carries TRBV7-2 and TRBJ2-1; TRBD1 might be the D (5 bases). V gave up 1 base and J gave up 2 bases, with 9 bases separating them. CDR3 length equals 15 residues. CDR1 is SGHTA, CDR2 FQGNSA, per germline. The CDR3 coding sequence is TGTGCCAGCAGCTTAGAACAGGCGGCCTACAATGAGCAGTTCTTC. Its translation is CASSLEQAAYNEQFF. Together with reference TRBV7-2 and TRBJ2-1, the CDR3 gives the full variable domain: GAGVSQSPSNKVTEKGKDVELRCDPISGHTALYWYRQSLGQGLEFLIYFQGNSAPDKSGLPSDRFSAERTGGSVSTLTIQRTQQEDSAVYLCASSLEQAAYNEQFFGPGTRLTVL.

The chain has TRBV28 and TRBJ1-2, with 9 bases aligning to TRBD1. The CDR3 runs 13 residues. V shed 4 bases, J shed 8 bases, and the junction held 5 bases outside the gene matches. Germline values: CDR1 MDHEN, CDR2 SYDVKM. CDR3 sequence (DNA): TGTGCCAGCAGTTCGGGACAGGGAGGAGGCTACACCTTC. It is translated as CASSSGQGGGYTF.

J is TRBJ1-6 and V is TRBV6-5, with 10 bases that match TRBD1. V dropped 8 bases and J dropped 7; count of bases not matched to a gene: 2. In germline, CDR1 is MNHEY, CDR2 SVGAGI. CDR3 length: 13 residues. In DNA form, the CDR3 reads TGTGCCAGCGGGGGACAGGGGAATTCACCCCTCCACTTT. This translates into CASGGQGNSPLHF.

The chain couples TRBV19 to TRBJ2-7, with 12 nucleotides matching TRBD2. This CDR3 has 15 amino acids. Per germline, CDR1 LNHDA and CDR2 SQIVND (reference sequence). Trimming at V came to 4 bases and at J to 3 bases, leaving 4 bases not matched to a gene. In DNA form, the CDR3 reads TGTGCCAGTAGTACAGGACTAGCGGGAATCTACGAGCAGTACTTC. This encodes CASSTGLAGIYEQYF.

This clone was seen only a few times. CDR3: CASSLRGADRGNYGYTF. DNA of the CDR3: TGTGCCAGCAGCCTAAGAGGCGCCGACAGGGGAAACTATGGCTACACCTTC. V usage is TRBV14 and J usage is TRBJ1-2; 8 bases map to TRBD1. After removal of 4 bases from V and 2 bases from J, the junction contained 12 bases not matched to a gene. The CDR3 totals 17 residues. The germline gives CDR1 SGHDN, CDR2 FVKESK.

V gene TRBV12-5 combines with J gene TRBJ2-7, with D perhaps TRBD1 (5 bases). V was cut by 1 base and J by 6 bases, with 13 bases left in between. Germline CDR1 reads LGHNT; CDR2 reads FRNRAP. This CDR3 is built from 14 residues. Here the CDR3 reads CASGLGQGGSEQYF. The CDR3 nucleotides read TGTGCTAGTGGTTTGGGGCAGGGTGGAAGCGAGCAGTACTTC. Together with reference TRBV12-5 and TRBJ2-7, the CDR3 gives the full variable domain: DARVTQTPRHKVTEMGQEVTMRCQPILGHNTVFWYRQTMMQGLELLAYFRNRAPLDDSGMPKDRFSAEMPDATLATLKIQPSEPRDSAVYFCASGLGQGGSEQYFGPGTRLTVT.

V gene TRBV9 combines with J gene TRBJ1-6; 7 bases are a match to TRBD1. The CDR3 consists of 14 residues. Germline-derived CDR1 and CDR2 are SGDLS and YYNGEE. V lost 7 bases, J lost 7 bases, and 8 bases stayed unmatched. CDR3 sequence: CASGGQSQNSPLHF. For the CDR3, the DNA is TGTGCCAGCGGGGGACAGAGCCAGAATTCACCCCTCCACTTT.